A selection of T cell receptor beta chains follows, all from one sample in a study of monozygotic twins with inflammatory bowel disease. TCRdb re-called the 5' RACE reads and shows each CDR3 protein once, DNA omitted. Its clone listing holds fewer than 200,000 distinct CDR3 sequences. Sample: blood. Receptors originate from a human donor with ulcerative colitis or Crohn's disease, or a healthy co-twin of an affected twin (not recorded which). The CDR3 runs from the conserved cysteine through the conserved F or W.

J | V | CDR3
TRBJ2-5 | TRBV20-1 | CSAGTSGPFLVQETQYF
TRBJ2-2 | TRBV20-1 | CSARRWISNTGELFF
TRBJ2-1 | TRBV7-2 | CASSYLWGSSYNEQFF
TRBJ1-2 | TRBV9 | CASSVGGGGNNYGYTF
TRBJ2-3 | TRBV18 | CASSPSSSQLTDTQYF
TRBJ1-1 | TRBV4-1 | CASSHPWTKPQNTEAFF
TRBJ1-1 | TRBV11-2 | CASSLERDLEAFF
TRBJ2-1 | TRBV19 | CASSMVSYNEQFF
TRBJ2-2 | TRBV12-3/TRBV12-4 | CASSFGGNTGELFF
TRBJ2-7 | TRBV28 | CASSPPRGRYEQYF
TRBJ2-2 | TRBV7-3 | CASSLTLASVNTGELFF